Sequencing of this T cell receptor beta chain was carried out in a study of T cells in localized non-small cell lung cancer. The protocol was immunoSEQ multiplex PCR, while the TCRdb copy is restricted to in-frame clones and leaves out a portion. There are some 2,000 clones in the sample; around 25% occur only once, and approximately 10% lies in the top ten. There are 15 residues in the CDR3. CDR1 and CDR2 from the germline V gene are SGHNT and YENEEA. V lost 5 bases and J 0 bases, leaving 11 bases between the germline ends. The sequences come from normal lung tissue next to the tumor, collected before any cancer treatment. This chain uses TRBV11-3 with TRBJ1-3; D is perhaps TRBD1 (5 bases). The receptor's source is a female donor of 60 years or more with stage I lung adenocarcinoma. The CDR3 DNA reads TGTGCCAGCAGCCCTTTTACAGGCTCTGGAAACACCATATATTTT. Encoded protein: CASSPFTGSGNTIYF.